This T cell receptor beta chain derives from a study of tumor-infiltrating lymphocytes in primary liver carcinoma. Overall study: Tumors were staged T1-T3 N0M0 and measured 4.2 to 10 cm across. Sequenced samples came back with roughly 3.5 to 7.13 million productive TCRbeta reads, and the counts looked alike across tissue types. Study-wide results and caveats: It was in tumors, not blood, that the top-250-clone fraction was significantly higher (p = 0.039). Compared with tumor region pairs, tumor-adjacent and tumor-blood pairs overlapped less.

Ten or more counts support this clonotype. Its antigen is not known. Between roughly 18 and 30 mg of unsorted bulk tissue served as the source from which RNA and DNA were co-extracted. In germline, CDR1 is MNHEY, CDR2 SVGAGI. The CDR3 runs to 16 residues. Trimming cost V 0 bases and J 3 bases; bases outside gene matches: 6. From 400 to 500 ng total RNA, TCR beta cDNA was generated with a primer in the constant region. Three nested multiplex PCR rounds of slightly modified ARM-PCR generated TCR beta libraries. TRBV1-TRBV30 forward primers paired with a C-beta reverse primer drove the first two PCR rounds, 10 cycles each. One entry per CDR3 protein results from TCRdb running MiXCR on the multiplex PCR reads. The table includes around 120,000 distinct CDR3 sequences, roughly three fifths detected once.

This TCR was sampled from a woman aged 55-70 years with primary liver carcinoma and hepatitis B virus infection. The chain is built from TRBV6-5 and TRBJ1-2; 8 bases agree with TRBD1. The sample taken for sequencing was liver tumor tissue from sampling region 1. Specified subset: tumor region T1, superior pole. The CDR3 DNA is TGTGCCAGCAGTTACTCTGCGCAGGGGGCCGACTATGGCTACACCTTC. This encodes CASSYSAQGADYGYTF.